A selection of T cell receptor beta chains follows, all from one sample in a study of shared clonotypes between healthy human individuals. Sequencing was performed with immunoSEQ multiplex PCR; in TCRdb, only in-frame clones are kept and a portion is missing. Of 1,500,000 or so clones listed, just under 99% are singletons. The sequenced sample was naive CD4+ T cells sorted from blood. The receptors derive from a man younger than 40 in good health. Each CDR3 is given without its conserved first and last residue. Only some rows state a clone size, as once, few, many or a class for expanded clones.

CDR3 protein: ASSSRTGGSEQY
V gene: TRBV7-3
clone size: NA
J gene: TRBJ2-7

CDR3 protein: ASSPPGSVRTDTQY
V gene: TRBV18
clone size: NA
J gene: TRBJ2-3

CDR3 protein: ASSTRRGSNYGYT
V gene: TRBV5-4
clone size: NA
J gene: TRBJ1-2

CDR3 protein: ASSAVPGAMNTEAF
V gene: TRBV6-1
clone size: NA
J gene: TRBJ1-1

CDR3 protein: ASRFQPEGETQY
V gene: TRBV6-5
clone size: NA
J gene: TRBJ2-5

CDR3 protein: ASSLAGVLYEQY
V gene: TRBV7-8
clone size: NA
J gene: TRBJ2-7

CDR3 protein: ASSREGVDGYT
V gene: TRBV5-1
clone size: NA
J gene: TRBJ1-2

CDR3 protein: ASRHLDTQY
V gene: TRBV6-5
clone size: NA
J gene: TRBJ2-3

CDR3 protein: ASSFTVGQGPDGYT
V gene: TRBV5-1
clone size: NA
J gene: TRBJ1-2

CDR3 protein: ASSVLAAITDTQY
V gene: TRBV19
clone size: NA
J gene: TRBJ2-3

CDR3 protein: ASSPRLAGEETQY
V gene: TRBV18
clone size: NA
J gene: TRBJ2-5

CDR3 protein: ASSALVLDAQF
V gene: TRBV9
clone size: NA
J gene: TRBJ2-1

CDR3 protein: ASSEAGGGMNTEAF
V gene: TRBV27
clone size: NA
J gene: TRBJ1-1

CDR3 protein: ASSGPGGTYEQY
V gene: TRBV19
clone size: NA
J gene: TRBJ2-7

CDR3 protein: ASSVTGGKYEQY
V gene: TRBV9
clone size: NA
J gene: TRBJ2-7

CDR3 protein: SVVGLADRHQY
V gene: TRBV29-1
clone size: NA
J gene: TRBJ2-7

CDR3 protein: ASSQVRTSGTTDTQY
V gene: TRBV4-1
clone size: NA
J gene: TRBJ2-3

CDR3 protein: ASNWNPAGTYNEQF
V gene: TRBV5-1
clone size: NA
J gene: TRBJ2-1

CDR3 protein: ASSLRGQPQH
V gene: TRBV28
clone size: once
J gene: TRBJ1-5

CDR3 protein: ASSPPSGTGNTEAF
V gene: TRBV7-2
clone size: NA
J gene: TRBJ1-1

CDR3 protein: AISERAGRYQPQH
V gene: TRBV10-3
clone size: NA
J gene: TRBJ1-5

CDR3 protein: ASSLTTAYEQY
V gene: TRBV7-6
clone size: NA
J gene: TRBJ2-7

CDR3 protein: ASSSPASGRDTGELF
V gene: TRBV5-4
clone size: NA
J gene: TRBJ2-2

CDR3 protein: ASKRDRGSEKLF
V gene: TRBV6-1
clone size: NA
J gene: TRBJ1-4

CDR3 protein: ASSHATGRQGYGYT
V gene: TRBV7-2
clone size: NA
J gene: TRBJ1-2

CDR3 protein: ASSLVPGGVYGYT
V gene: TRBV7-6
clone size: NA
J gene: TRBJ1-2

CDR3 protein: ASSTEAGTSIY
V gene: TRBV9
clone size: NA
J gene: TRBJ2-5

CDR3 protein: ASSVGASGSSYEQY
V gene: TRBV9
clone size: NA
J gene: TRBJ2-7

CDR3 protein: AWSQKGFDGNTIY
V gene: TRBV30
clone size: NA
J gene: TRBJ1-3

CDR3 protein: ASQRREQETQY
V gene: TRBV6-1
clone size: once
J gene: TRBJ2-5

CDR3 protein: ATSIATALKGQPQH
V gene: TRBV15
clone size: NA
J gene: TRBJ1-5

CDR3 protein: ASSIRVRLYGYT
V gene: TRBV19
clone size: once
J gene: TRBJ1-2

CDR3 protein: ASSLRGTSGSVEGTDTQY
V gene: TRBV7-6
clone size: NA
J gene: TRBJ2-3

CDR3 protein: ASTSAIKLAGVESYEQY
V gene: TRBV7-9
clone size: NA
J gene: TRBJ2-7

CDR3 protein: ASSLPGLTYEQY
V gene: TRBV7-9
clone size: NA
J gene: TRBJ2-7

CDR3 protein: ASSASPYEQY
V gene: TRBV2
clone size: NA
J gene: TRBJ2-7

CDR3 protein: ASKDRGTEAF
V gene: TRBV28
clone size: NA
J gene: TRBJ1-1

CDR3 protein: ASSNNHNEQF
V gene: TRBV7-3
clone size: few
J gene: TRBJ2-1

CDR3 protein: ASSQAGTGGYEQY
V gene: TRBV4-1
clone size: NA
J gene: TRBJ2-7

CDR3 protein: SVVEGLAYEQY
V gene: TRBV29-1
clone size: NA
J gene: TRBJ2-7